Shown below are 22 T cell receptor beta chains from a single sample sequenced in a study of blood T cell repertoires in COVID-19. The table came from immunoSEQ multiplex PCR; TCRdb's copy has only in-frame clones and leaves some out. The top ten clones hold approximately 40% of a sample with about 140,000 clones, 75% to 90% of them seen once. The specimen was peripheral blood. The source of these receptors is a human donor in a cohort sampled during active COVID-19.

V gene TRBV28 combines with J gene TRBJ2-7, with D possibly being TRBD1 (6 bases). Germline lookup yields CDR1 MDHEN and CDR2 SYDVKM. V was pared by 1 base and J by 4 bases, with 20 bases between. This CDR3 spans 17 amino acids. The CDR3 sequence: CASSLSGARPTKYEQYV. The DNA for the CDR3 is TGTGCCAGCAGTTTATCAGGGGCGAGGCCAACCAAATACGAGCAGTACGTC.

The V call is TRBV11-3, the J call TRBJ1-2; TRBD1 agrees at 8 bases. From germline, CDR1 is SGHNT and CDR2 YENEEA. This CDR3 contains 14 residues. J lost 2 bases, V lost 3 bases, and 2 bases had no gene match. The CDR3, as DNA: TGTGCCAGCAGCTTCGACAGGGGCAACTATGGCTACACCTTC. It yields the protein CASSFDRGNYGYTF.

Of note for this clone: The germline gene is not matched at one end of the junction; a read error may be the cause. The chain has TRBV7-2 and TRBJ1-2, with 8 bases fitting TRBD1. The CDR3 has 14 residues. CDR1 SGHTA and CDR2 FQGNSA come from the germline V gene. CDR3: CASSPLRGTGGALF. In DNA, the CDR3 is TGTGCCAGCAGCCCTTTGAGGGGGACAGGAGGAGCCCTCTTC.

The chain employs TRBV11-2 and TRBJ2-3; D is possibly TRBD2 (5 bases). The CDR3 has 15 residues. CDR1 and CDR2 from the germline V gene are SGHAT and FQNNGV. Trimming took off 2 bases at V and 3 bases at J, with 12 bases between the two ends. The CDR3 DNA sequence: TGTGCCAGCAGCTTACGTGGGAGCTCTACAGATACGCAGTATTTT. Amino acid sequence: CASSLRGSSTDTQYF.

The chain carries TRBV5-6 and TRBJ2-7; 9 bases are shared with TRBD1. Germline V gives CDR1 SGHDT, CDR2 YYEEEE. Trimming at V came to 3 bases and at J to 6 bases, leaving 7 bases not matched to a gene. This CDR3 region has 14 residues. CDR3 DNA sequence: TGTGCCAGCAGCTACTTAGGGACAGGGCTCGAGCAGTACGTC. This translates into CASSYLGTGLEQYV.

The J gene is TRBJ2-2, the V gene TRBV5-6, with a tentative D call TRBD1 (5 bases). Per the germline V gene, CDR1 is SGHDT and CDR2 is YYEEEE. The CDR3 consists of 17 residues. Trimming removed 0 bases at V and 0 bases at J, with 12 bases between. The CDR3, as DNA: TGTGCCAGCAGCTTGGCCCGTAAGGGGCCGAACACCGGGGAGCTGTTTTTT. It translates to CASSLARKGPNTGELFF. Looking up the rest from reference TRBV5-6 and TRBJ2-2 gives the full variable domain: DAGVTQSPTHLIKTRGQQVTLRCSPKSGHDTVSWYQQALGQGPQFIFQYYEEEERQRGNFPDRFSGHQFPNYSSELNVNALLLGDSALYLCASSLARKGPNTGELFFGEGSRLTVL.

This CDR3 reads CASSYRDRGFDGYTF. The CDR3 coding sequence is TGTGCCAGCAGTTACCGGGACAGGGGATTCGACGGCTACACCTTC. This rearrangement joins TRBV6-6 to TRBJ1-2; 10 positions agree with TRBD1. Germline CDR1 reads MNHNY; CDR2 reads SVGAGI (reference sequence). The CDR3 is 15 residues long. V gave up 2 bases and J gave up 8 bases; unmatched junction bases: 8.

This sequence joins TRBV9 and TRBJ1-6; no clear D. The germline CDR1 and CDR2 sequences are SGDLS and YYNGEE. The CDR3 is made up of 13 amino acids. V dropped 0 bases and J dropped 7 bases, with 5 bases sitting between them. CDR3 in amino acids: CASSVDTNSPLHF. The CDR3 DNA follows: TGTGCCAGCAGCGTAGACACGAATTCACCCCTCCACTTT.

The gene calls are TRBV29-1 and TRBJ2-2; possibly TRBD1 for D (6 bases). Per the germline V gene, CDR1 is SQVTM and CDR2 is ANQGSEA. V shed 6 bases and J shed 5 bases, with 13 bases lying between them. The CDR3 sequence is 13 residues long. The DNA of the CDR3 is TGCAGCGTGGGGGCTCCAGGGACCGGGGAGCTGTTTTTT. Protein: CSVGAPGTGELFF.

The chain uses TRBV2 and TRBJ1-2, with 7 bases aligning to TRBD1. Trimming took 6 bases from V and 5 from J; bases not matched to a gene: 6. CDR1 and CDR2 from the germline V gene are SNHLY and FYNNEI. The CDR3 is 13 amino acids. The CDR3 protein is CASRPDRKYGYTF. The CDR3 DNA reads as TGTGCCAGCAGACCGGACAGGAAATATGGCTACACCTTC.

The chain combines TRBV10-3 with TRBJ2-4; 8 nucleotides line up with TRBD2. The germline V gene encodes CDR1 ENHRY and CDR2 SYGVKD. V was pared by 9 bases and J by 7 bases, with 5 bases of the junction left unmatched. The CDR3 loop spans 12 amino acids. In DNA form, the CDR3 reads TGTGCCATTTCGCGGGGGGACAACATTCAGTACTTC. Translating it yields CAISRGDNIQYF.

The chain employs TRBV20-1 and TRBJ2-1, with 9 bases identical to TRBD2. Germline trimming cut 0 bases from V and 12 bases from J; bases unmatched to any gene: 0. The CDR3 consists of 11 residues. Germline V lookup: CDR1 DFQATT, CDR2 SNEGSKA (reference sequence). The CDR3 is CSARETSGQFF. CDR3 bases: TGCAGTGCTAGAGAGACTAGCGGGCAGTTCTTC.

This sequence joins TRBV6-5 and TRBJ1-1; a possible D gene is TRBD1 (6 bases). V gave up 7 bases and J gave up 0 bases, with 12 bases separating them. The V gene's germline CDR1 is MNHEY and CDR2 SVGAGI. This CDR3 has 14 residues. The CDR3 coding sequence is TGTGCCAGCAAGATTGGACAGATGAACACTGAAGCTTTCTTT. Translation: CASKIGQMNTEAFF.

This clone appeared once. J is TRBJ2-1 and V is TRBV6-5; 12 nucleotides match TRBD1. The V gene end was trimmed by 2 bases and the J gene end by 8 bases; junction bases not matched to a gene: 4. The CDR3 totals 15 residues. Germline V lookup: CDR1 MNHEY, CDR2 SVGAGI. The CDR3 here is CASSYRDRGLYEQFF. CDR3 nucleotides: TGTGCCAGCAGTTACCGGGACAGGGGGCTGTATGAGCAGTTCTTC.

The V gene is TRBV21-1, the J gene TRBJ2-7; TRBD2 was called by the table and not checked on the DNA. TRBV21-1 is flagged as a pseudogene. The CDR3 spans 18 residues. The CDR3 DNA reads TGTGCCAGCAGCAAGGAAGAGGGCCGAACACTCTTGCCCTACGAGCAGTACGTC. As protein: CASSKEEGRTLLPYEQYV.

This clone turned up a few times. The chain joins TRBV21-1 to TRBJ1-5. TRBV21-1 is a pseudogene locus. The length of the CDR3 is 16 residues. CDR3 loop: CAEGGMWGDSNQPQHF. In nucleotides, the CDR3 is TGTGCAGAGGGGGGGATGTGGGGTGATAGCAATCAGCCCCAGCATTTT.

CDR3 DNA: TGTGCCAGTGGGGACAGCTTAGTCACTGGCTACACCTTC. Its translation is CASGDSLVTGYTF. This sequence joins TRBV19 and TRBJ1-2, with 7 bases that match TRBD1. V shed 8 bases and J 7 bases; nucleotides not matched to a gene: 10. The length of the CDR3 is 13 residues. Per the germline V gene, CDR1 is LNHDA and CDR2 is SQIVND (reference sequence).

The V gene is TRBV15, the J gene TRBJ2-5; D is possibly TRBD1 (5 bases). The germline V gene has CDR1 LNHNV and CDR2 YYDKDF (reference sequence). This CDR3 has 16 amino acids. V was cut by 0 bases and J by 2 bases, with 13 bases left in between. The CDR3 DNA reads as TGTGCCACCAGCAGAGATCTGAGACAGAGACAAGAGACCCAGTACTTC. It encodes CATSRDLRQRQETQYF.

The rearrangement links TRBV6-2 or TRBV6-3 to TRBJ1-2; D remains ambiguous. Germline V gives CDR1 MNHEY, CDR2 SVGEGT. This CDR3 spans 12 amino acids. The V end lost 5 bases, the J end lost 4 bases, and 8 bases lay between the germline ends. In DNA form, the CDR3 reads TGTGCCAGCAGTCACGGCGGCTATGGCTACACCTTC. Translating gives CASSHGGYGYTF.

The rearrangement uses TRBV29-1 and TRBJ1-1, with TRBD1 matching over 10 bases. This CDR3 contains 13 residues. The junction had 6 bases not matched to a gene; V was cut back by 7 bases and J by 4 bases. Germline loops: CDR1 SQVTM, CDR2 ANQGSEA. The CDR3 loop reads CSGDRGLRTEAFF. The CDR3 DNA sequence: TGCAGCGGCGACAGGGGGCTGCGCACTGAAGCTTTCTTT. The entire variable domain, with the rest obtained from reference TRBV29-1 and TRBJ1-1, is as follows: SAVISQKPSRDICQRGTSLTIQCQVDSQVTMMFWYRQQPGQSLTLIATANQGSEATYESGFVIDKFPISRPNLTFSTLTVSNMSPEDSSIYLCSGDRGLRTEAFFGQGTRLTVV.

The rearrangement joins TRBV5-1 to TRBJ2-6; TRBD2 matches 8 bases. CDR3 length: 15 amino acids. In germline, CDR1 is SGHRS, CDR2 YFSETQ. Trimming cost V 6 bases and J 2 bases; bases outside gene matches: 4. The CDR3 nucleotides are TGCGCCAGCACCTTTAGCGGGACTGGGGCCAACGTCCTGACTTTC. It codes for CASTFSGTGANVLTF.

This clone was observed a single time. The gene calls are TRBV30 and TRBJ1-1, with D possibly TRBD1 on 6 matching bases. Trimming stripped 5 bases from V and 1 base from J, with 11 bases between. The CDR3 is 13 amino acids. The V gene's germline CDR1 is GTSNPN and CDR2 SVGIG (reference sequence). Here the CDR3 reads CAWSQGTNTEAFF. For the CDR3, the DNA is TGTGCCTGGTCTCAGGGGACGAACACTGAAGCTTTCTTT. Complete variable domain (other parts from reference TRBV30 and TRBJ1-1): SQTIHQWPATLVQPVGSPLSLECTVEGTSNPNLYWYRQAAGRGLQLLFYSVGIGQISSEVPQNLSASRPQDRQFILSSKKLLLSDSGFYLCAWSQGTNTEAFFGQGTRLTVV.